A single sample is the source of the 11 T cell receptor beta chains below, sequenced in a study of blood T cell repertoires in COVID-19. Data came from immunoSEQ multiplex PCR; TCRdb stores just in-frame clones and leaves some out. The data hold some 150,000 clones, with 84% observed a single time. The sample was PBMCs or T cells enriched from blood (not recorded which). The receptors stem from a woman between 50 and 59 years old who had been exposed to COVID-19.

Remarks on this clone: The identical CDR3 is also encoded by other nucleotide sequences in the sample. This rearrangement joins TRBV7-9 to TRBJ2-1, with TRBD2 identical over 13 bases. The CDR3 sequence is 15 residues long. V lost 4 bases, J lost 7 bases, and 4 bases stayed unmatched. Looked up from germline, CDR1 is SEHNR and CDR2 is FQNEAQ (reference sequence). The CDR3 sequence: CASSSRLAGGNEQFF. CDR3 nucleotides: TGTGCCAGCAGCTCAAGACTAGCGGGAGGAAATGAGCAGTTCTTC.

This chain joins TRBV12-5 and TRBJ1-4; D may be TRBD1 (5 bases). This CDR3 is built from 13 residues. In germline, CDR1 is LGHNT, CDR2 FRNRAP. Trimming took 6 bases from V and 8 from J, leaving 13 bases between them. CDR3 residues: CASGRGINEKLFF. The DNA for the CDR3 is TGTGCTAGTGGCCGGGGGATTAACGAAAAACTGTTTTTT.

For the CDR3, the DNA is TGTGCCAGCAGTTACCCCATGGGGGGGGTGAGTAATGAGCAGTTCTTC. Amino acid sequence: CASSYPMGGVSNEQFF. The V and J genes are TRBV6-5 and TRBJ2-1, with TRBD2 matching 7 bases. The CDR3 is 16 amino acids. V shed 2 bases and J 7 bases; nucleotides not matched to a gene: 11. Germline CDR1 reads MNHEY; CDR2 reads SVGAGI.

This clone was recorded a few times. The chain carries TRBV12-3 or TRBV12-4 and TRBJ1-2; D ambiguous. V lost 6 bases and J lost 4, with 6 bases in between. This CDR3 contains 11 residues. The CDR3 DNA sequence: TGTGCCAGCAGCTCGTCCTATGGCTACACCTTC. Protein product: CASSSSYGYTF.

The chain links TRBV5-1 to TRBJ1-2; 7 positions agree with TRBD1. Germline assignment: CDR1 SGHRS and CDR2 YFSETQ. The CDR3 extends over 15 amino acids. J gave up 0 bases and V 4 bases, and 6 bases lay outside the gene matches. The CDR3 DNA sequence: TGCGCCAGCAGCCGAGGGACAGCCACTAACTATGGCTACACCTTC. This codes for CASSRGTATNYGYTF.

The J gene is TRBJ1-2, the V gene TRBV7-9, with D hard to call. The CDR3 length is 13 residues. Deletions cut 3 bases from V and 1 base from J, with 6 bases between. Germline V gene data show CDR1 as SEHNR and CDR2 as FQNEAQ (reference sequence). CDR3 in amino acids: CASSFGSNYGYTF. CDR3 in DNA: TGTGCCAGCAGCTTTGGTAGTAACTATGGCTACACCTTC.

The count of this clone is one. J is TRBJ2-7 and V is TRBV29-1, with TRBD1 matching over 9 bases. Germline V CDR1 and CDR2: SQVTM, ANQGSEA. The length of the CDR3 is 12 residues. V was pared by 7 bases and J by 5 bases, with 6 bases of the junction left unmatched. In DNA, the CDR3 is TGCAGCGGGGGAACAGGGGGCAACGAGCAGTACTTC. Its protein product is CSGGTGGNEQYF.

The rearrangement joins TRBV27 to TRBJ1-2; weak D call: TRBD1 (6 bases). Trimming removed 5 bases from V and 4 bases from J, with 20 bases in between. Germline V gene sequence: CDR1 MNHEY, CDR2 SMNVEV (reference sequence). The CDR3 runs 16 residues. CDR3 region: CASSTPRGGAIYGYTF. DNA of the CDR3: TGTGCCAGCAGTACTCCGAGGGGGGGGGCGATCTATGGCTACACCTTC.

In its sample, this clone was seen once. The CDR3 sequence: CASSPGWLAGGRGKSKNIQYF. The CDR3 DNA reads as TGTGCCAGCAGTCCCGGATGGCTAGCGGGTGGGAGGGGTAAATCCAAAAACATTCAGTACTTC. The chain carries TRBV7-6 and TRBJ2-4, with 8 bases fitting TRBD2. Germline trimming cut 6 bases from V and 2 bases from J; bases unmatched to any gene: 24. This CDR3 comprises 21 residues. Germline loops: CDR1 SGHVS, CDR2 FNYEAQ.

CDR3 nucleotide sequence: TGTGCCAGCAGCACCCGTAGCGGGAGCTCCTACGAGCAGTACTTC. It codes for CASSTRSGSSYEQYF. The V call is TRBV9, the J call TRBJ2-7, with 9 bases lining up with TRBD2. The CDR3 covers 15 residues. CDR1 is SGDLS and CDR2 is YYNGEE in the germline V gene. Trimming removed 4 bases from V and 0 bases from J; junction bases left unmatched: 5.

The genes are TRBV14 and TRBJ2-3, with D possibly TRBD2 on 5 matching bases. Germline loops: CDR1 SGHDN, CDR2 FVKESK. The CDR3 is made up of 13 amino acids. V was trimmed by 6 bases and J by 6 bases, leaving 13 bases between them. The CDR3: CASSLDWRDTQYF. CDR3 bases: TGTGCCAGCAGTTTGGATTGGAGGGATACGCAGTATTTT.